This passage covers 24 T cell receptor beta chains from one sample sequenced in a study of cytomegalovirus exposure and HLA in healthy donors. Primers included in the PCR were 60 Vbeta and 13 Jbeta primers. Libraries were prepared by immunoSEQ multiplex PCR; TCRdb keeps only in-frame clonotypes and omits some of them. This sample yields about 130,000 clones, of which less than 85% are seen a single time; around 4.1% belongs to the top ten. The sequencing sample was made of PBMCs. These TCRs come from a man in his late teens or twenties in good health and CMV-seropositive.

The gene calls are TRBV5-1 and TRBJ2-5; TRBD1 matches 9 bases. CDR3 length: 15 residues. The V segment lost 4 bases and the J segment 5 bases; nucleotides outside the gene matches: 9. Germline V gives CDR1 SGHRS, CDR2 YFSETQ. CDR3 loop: CASSTGLQGAETQYF. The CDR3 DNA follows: TGCGCCAGCAGCACGGGCCTACAGGGGGCGGAGACCCAGTACTTC.

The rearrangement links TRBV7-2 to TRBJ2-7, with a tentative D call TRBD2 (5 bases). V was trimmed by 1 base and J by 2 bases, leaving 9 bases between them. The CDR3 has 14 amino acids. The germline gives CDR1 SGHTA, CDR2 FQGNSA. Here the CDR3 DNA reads TGTGCCAGCAGCTTAGTAGCGCCGACCTACGAGCAGTACTTC. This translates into CASSLVAPTYEQYF.

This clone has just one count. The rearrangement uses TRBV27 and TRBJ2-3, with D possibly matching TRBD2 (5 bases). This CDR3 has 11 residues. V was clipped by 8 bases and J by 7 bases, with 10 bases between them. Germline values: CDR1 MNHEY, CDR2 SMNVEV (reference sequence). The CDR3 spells CASSFGNTQYF. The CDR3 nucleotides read TGTGCCAGCTCCTTCGGGAATACGCAGTATTTT.

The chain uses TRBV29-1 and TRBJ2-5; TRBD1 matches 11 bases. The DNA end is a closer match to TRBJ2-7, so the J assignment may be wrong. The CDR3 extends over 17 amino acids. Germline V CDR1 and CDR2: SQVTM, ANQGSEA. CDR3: CSVEISTGTGGSYEQYF. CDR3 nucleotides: TGCAGCGTTGAAATCTCAACCGGGACAGGGGGCTCCTACGAGCAGTACTTC.

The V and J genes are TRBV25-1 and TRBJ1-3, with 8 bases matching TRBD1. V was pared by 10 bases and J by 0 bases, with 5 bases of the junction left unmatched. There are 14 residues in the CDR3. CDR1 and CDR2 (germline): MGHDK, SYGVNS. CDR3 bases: TGTGCCACCACCGACAGGGGCTCTGGAAACACCATATATTTT. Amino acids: CATTDRGSGNTIYF.

The CDR3 DNA is TGTGCCAGCAGTTACAACAGGGGCAACTCACCCCTCCACTTT. Translating it yields CASSYNRGNSPLHF. The rearrangement uses TRBV6-5 and TRBJ1-6; 7 bases map to TRBD1. Trimming at V came to 2 bases and at J to 10 bases, leaving 5 bases not matched to a gene. In germline, CDR1 is MNHEY, CDR2 SVGAGI. The CDR3 length is 14 residues.

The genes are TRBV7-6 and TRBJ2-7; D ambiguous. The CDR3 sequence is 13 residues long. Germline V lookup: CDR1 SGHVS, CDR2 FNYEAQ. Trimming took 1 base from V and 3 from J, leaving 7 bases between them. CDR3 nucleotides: TGTGCCAGCAGCTTAGTTTTCAGCTACGAGCAGTACTTC. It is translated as CASSLVFSYEQYF. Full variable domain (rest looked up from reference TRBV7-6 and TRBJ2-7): GAGVSQSPRYKVTKRGQDVALRCDPISGHVSLYWYRQALGQGPEFLTYFNYEAQQDKSGLPNDRFSAERPEGSISTLTIQRTEQRDSAMYRCASSLVFSYEQYFGPGTRLTVT.

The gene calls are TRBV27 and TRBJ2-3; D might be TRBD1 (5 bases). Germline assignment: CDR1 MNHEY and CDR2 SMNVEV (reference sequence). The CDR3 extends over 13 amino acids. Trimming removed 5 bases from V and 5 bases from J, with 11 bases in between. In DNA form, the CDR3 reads TGTGCCAGCAGTAGACGAGACAGAGATACGCAGTATTTT. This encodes CASSRRDRDTQYF.

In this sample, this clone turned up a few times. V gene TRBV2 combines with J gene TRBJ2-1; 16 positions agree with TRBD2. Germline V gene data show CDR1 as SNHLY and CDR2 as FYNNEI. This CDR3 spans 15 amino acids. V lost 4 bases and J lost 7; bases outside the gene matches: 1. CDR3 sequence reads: CASSGGLAGGNEQFF. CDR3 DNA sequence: TGTGCCAGCAGTGGGGGACTAGCGGGGGGGAATGAGCAGTTCTTC.

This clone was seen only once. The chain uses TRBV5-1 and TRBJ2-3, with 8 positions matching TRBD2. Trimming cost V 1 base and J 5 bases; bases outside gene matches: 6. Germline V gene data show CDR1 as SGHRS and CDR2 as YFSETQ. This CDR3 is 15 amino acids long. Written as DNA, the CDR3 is TGCGCCAGCAGCTTGTGGCGGGGGGCAAGAGATACGCAGTATTTT. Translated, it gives CASSLWRGARDTQYF.

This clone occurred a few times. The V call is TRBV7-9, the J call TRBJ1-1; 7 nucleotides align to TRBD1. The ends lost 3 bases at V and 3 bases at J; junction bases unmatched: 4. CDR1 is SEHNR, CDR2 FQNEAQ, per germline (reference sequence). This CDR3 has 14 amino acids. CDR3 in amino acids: CASSFSTGDTEAFF. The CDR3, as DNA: TGTGCCAGCAGCTTCTCCACAGGGGACACTGAAGCTTTCTTT.

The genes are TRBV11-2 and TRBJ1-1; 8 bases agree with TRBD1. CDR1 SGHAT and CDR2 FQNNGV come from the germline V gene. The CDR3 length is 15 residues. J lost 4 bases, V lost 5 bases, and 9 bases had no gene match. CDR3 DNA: TGTGCCAGCAGCATTCCCCGAACAGGGGGCACTGAAGCTTTCTTT. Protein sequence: CASSIPRTGGTEAFF.

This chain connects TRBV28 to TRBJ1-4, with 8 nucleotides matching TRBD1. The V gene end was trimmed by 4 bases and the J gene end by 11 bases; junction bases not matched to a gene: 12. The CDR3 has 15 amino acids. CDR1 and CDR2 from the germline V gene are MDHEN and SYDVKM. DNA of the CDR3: TGTGCCAGCAGTTCTCCCCCAGGACAGGGAGGTAAACTGTTTTTT. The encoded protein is CASSSPPGQGGKLFF. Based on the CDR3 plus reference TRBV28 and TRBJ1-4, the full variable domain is DVKVTQSSRYLVKRTGEKVFLECVQDMDHENMFWYRQDPGLGLRLIYFSYDVKMKEKGDIPEGYSVSREKKERFSLILESASTNQTSMYLCASSSPPGQGGKLFFGSGTQLSVL.

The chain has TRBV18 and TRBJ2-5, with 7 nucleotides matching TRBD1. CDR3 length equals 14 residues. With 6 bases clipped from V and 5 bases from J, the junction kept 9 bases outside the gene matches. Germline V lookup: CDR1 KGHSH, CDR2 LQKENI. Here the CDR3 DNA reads TGTGCCAGCTCTGTCGACAGGGCAACGGAGACCCAGTACTTC. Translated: CASSVDRATETQYF.

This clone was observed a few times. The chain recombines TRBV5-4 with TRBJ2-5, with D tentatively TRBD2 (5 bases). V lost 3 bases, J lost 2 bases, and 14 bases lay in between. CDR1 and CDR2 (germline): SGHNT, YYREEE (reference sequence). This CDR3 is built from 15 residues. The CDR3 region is CASSSGTRGQETQYF. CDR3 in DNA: TGTGCCAGCAGCTCCGGAACACGCGGGCAAGAGACCCAGTACTTC.

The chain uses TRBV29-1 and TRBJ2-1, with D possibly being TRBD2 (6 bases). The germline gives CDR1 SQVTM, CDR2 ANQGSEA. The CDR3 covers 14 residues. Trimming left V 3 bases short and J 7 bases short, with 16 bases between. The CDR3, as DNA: TGCAGCGTTGAGGGGGGAGCCTCCCTTAATGAGCAGTTCTTC. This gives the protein CSVEGGASLNEQFF.

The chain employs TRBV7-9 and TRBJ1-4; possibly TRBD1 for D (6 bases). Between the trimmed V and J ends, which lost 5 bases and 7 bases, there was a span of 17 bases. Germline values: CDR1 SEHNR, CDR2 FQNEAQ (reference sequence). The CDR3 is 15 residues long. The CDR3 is CASSARGRGSEKLFF. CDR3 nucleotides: TGTGCCAGCAGCGCCCGTGGGAGGGGGAGTGAAAAACTGTTTTTT.

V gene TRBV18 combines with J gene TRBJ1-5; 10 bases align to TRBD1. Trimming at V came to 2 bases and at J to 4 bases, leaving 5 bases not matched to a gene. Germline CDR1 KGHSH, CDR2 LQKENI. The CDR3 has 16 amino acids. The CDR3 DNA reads TGTGCCAGCTCACCATTAGGGACAGGGGCAAATCAGCCCCAGCATTTT. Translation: CASSPLGTGANQPQHF.

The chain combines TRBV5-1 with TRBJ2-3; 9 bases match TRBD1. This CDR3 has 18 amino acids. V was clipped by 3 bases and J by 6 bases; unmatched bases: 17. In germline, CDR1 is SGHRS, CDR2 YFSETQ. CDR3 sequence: CASSSPGQGSLDWDTQYF. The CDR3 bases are TGCGCCAGCAGCTCCCCGGGACAGGGAAGCTTGGACTGGGATACGCAGTATTTT.

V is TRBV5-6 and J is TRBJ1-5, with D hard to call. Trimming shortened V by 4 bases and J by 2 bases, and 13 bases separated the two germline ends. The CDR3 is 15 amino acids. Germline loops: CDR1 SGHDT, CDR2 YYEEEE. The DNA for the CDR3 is TGTGCCAGCAGCCACAGCCGGTTGCGCAATCAGCCCCAGCATTTT. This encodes CASSHSRLRNQPQHF.

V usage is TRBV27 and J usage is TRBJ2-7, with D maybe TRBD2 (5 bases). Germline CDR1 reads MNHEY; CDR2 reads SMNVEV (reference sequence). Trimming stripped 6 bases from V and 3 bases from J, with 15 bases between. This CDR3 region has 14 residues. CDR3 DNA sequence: TGTGCCAGCAGCCGGGCCCTAAGCGGCTACGAGCAGTACTTC. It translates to CASSRALSGYEQYF.

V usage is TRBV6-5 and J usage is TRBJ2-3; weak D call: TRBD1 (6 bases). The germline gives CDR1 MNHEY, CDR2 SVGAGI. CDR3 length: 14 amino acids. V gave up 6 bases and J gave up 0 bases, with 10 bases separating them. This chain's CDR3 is CASSSGQSTDTQYF. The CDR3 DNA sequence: TGTGCCAGCAGCTCCGGACAGAGCACAGATACGCAGTATTTT.

The CDR3 protein is CASSWSPPTEMNTEAFF. DNA of the CDR3: TGTGCCAGCAGTTGGTCTCCCCCCACAGAAATGAACACTGAAGCTTTCTTT. This sequence joins TRBV27 and TRBJ1-1; the D is unclear. Deletions cut 4 bases from V and 0 bases from J, with 18 bases between. The V gene's germline CDR1 is MNHEY and CDR2 SMNVEV (reference sequence). The CDR3 is made up of 17 amino acids.

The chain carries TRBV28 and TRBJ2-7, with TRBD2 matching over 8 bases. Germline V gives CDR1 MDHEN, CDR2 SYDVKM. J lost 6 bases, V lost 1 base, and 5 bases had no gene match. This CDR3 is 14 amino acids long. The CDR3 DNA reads TGTGCCAGCAGTTTATTAGCGGGAACGTCCGAGCAGTACTTC. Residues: CASSLLAGTSEQYF. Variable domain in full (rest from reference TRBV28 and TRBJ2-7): DVKVTQSSRYLVKRTGEKVFLECVQDMDHENMFWYRQDPGLGLRLIYFSYDVKMKEKGDIPEGYSVSREKKERFSLILESASTNQTSMYLCASSLLAGTSEQYFGPGTRLTVT.